This entry lists 14 T cell receptor beta chains sequenced from one sample in a study of blood T cell repertoires in COVID-19. Using immunoSEQ multiplex PCR, the repertoire was profiled, and TCRdb retains in-frame clones only, with some absent. Of 120,000 to 150,000 clones in the sample, 80% are singletons; the top ten hold approximately 5%. Sequencing was carried out using peripheral blood. The receptors were gathered from a woman aged 45-59 years with acute or convalescent COVID-19.

CDR3 residues: CASSTSNTEAFF. CDR3 DNA sequence: TGTGCCTCTTCGACATCGAACACTGAAGCTTTCTTT. The chain recombines TRBV28 with TRBJ1-1; unclear D gene. CDR1 is MDHEN and CDR2 is SYDVKM in the germline V gene. This CDR3 has 12 amino acids. V was trimmed by 11 bases and J by 1 base, leaving 11 bases between them.

This clone was detected only a few times. J is TRBJ2-5 and V is TRBV6-4; 8 bases match TRBD2. This CDR3 contains 15 residues. With 5 bases clipped from V and 1 base from J, the junction kept 6 bases outside the gene matches. In germline, CDR1 is MRHNA, CDR2 SNTAGT. This chain's CDR3 is CASSTRAGGQETQYF. The CDR3, as DNA: TGTGCCAGCAGTACAAGGGCGGGGGGCCAAGAGACCCAGTACTTC.

This chain uses TRBV28 with TRBJ1-5, with TRBD1 as a possible D gene (5 bases). V dropped 7 bases and J dropped 9 bases, with 13 bases sitting between them. The CDR3 is made up of 12 amino acids. Germline V gene lookup returns CDR1 MDHEN and CDR2 SYDVKM. This chain's CDR3 is CASNRQKLPQHF. The DNA of the CDR3 is TGTGCCAGCAACAGACAGAAGCTGCCCCAGCATTTT.

The gene calls are TRBV7-2 and TRBJ1-6; the match to TRBD1 covers 7 bases. V lost 4 bases and J lost 6; bases outside the gene matches: 9. Germline assignment: CDR1 SGHTA and CDR2 FQGNSA. This CDR3 has 16 residues. The CDR3 DNA follows: TGTGCCAGCAGCTCCGACAGGGTAGTTGGTAATTCACCCCTCCACTTT. The encoded protein is CASSSDRVVGNSPLHF.

The chain is built from TRBV9 and TRBJ2-3; 11 bases are shared with TRBD1. Losses at the gene ends were 3 bases for V and 4 bases for J; bases not matched to a gene: 13. Germline values: CDR1 SGDLS, CDR2 YYNGEE. The CDR3 is made up of 18 amino acids. CDR3 DNA sequence: TGTGCCAGCAGCGGAACTCCAGAGGACAGGGGGCGTCCAGATACGCAGTATTTT. Residues: CASSGTPEDRGRPDTQYF. Drawing the rest from reference TRBV9 and TRBJ2-3, the complete variable domain is DSGVTQTPKHLITATGQRVTLRCSPRSGDLSVYWYQQSLDQGLQFLIQYYNGEERAKGNILERFSAQQFPDLHSELNLSSLELGDSALYFCASSGTPEDRGRPDTQYFGPGTRLTVL.

The chain couples TRBV6-5 to TRBJ2-3, with D tentatively TRBD1 (5 bases). The V gene's germline CDR1 is MNHEY and CDR2 SVGAGI. Trimming took off 0 bases at V and 3 bases at J, with 7 bases between the two ends. The CDR3 is 14 amino acids. The CDR3 bases are TGTGCCAGCAGTTACTCGACAGTAACAGATACGCAGTATTTT. It encodes CASSYSTVTDTQYF.

The chain links TRBV6-1 to TRBJ2-7; 9 bases map to TRBD1. V shed 3 bases and J 3 bases; nucleotides not matched to a gene: 6. CDR3 length: 15 residues. Germline V gene sequence: CDR1 MNHNS, CDR2 SASEGT. The CDR3 sequence: CASSEGWDRVYEQYF. CDR3 in DNA: TGTGCCAGCAGTGAGGGTTGGGACAGGGTCTACGAGCAGTACTTC.

The rearrangement links TRBV9 to TRBJ1-2; TRBD1 matches 7 bases. The J segment lost 3 bases and the V segment lost 3 bases, leaving 5 bases of the junction unmatched. The CDR3 runs 14 residues. CDR1 is SGDLS, CDR2 YYNGEE, per germline. The CDR3 bases are TGTGCCAGCAGCGGAACAGGGGATTACTATGGCTACACCTTC. Amino acid sequence: CASSGTGDYYGYTF.

The chain couples TRBV4-3 to TRBJ1-1; 9 bases fit TRBD1. Germline assignment: CDR1 LGHNA and CDR2 YSLEER. CDR3 length: 13 residues. The ends lost 5 bases at V and 4 bases at J; junction bases unmatched: 2. As DNA, the CDR3 is TGCGCCAGCAGCGAGGGACAGGGCACTGAAGCTTTCTTT. It yields the protein CASSEGQGTEAFF.

The chain carries TRBV5-5 and TRBJ1-2; the D is unclear. Looked up from germline, CDR1 is SGHKS and CDR2 is YYEKEE (reference sequence). V was pared by 0 bases and J by 4 bases, with 10 bases between. The CDR3 has 14 residues. This chain's CDR3 is CASSLAREGYGYTF. The CDR3 DNA follows: TGTGCCAGCAGCTTGGCTAGGGAGGGCTATGGCTACACCTTC. The variable domain in full, with the rest retrieved from reference TRBV5-5 and TRBJ1-2, is DAGVTQSPTHLIKTRGQQVTLRCSPISGHKSVSWYQQVLGQGPQFIFQYYEKEERGRGNFPDRFSARQFPNYSSELNVNALLLGDSALYLCASSLAREGYGYTFGSGTRLTVV.

CDR3 DNA: TGTGCCAGCACCCCTGGAGGGACAGATACGCAGTATTTT. It yields the protein CASTPGGTDTQYF. The gene calls are TRBV9 and TRBJ2-3; D may be TRBD2 (6 bases). Trimming stripped 6 bases from V and 3 bases from J, with 11 bases between. Germline V gene lookup returns CDR1 SGDLS and CDR2 YYNGEE. The CDR3 has 13 amino acids.

V gene TRBV19 combines with J gene TRBJ2-1, with D maybe TRBD1 (5 bases). The germline CDR1 and CDR2 sequences are LNHDA and SQIVND (reference sequence). The ends were cut back, 6 bases at V and 6 bases at J, with 12 bases in the middle. This CDR3 has 13 amino acids. CDR3 loop: CASSPGQINEQFF. Written as DNA, the CDR3 is TGTGCCAGTAGCCCCGGACAAATCAATGAGCAGTTCTTC.

The V gene is TRBV30, the J gene TRBJ1-1; a weak D match, TRBD1 (5 bases). V dropped 3 bases and J dropped 3 bases, with 14 bases sitting between them. Germline V lookup: CDR1 GTSNPN, CDR2 SVGIG (reference sequence). The CDR3 loop spans 14 amino acids. DNA for the CDR3: TGTGCCTGGAGCCAGGGTTGGGCGGACACTGAAGCTTTCTTT. It specifies CAWSQGWADTEAFF.

J is TRBJ1-1 and V is TRBV4-3, with D possibly matching TRBD1 (6 bases). CDR1 and CDR2 from the germline V gene are LGHNA and YSLEER. Trimming cost V 1 base and J 4 bases, with 13 bases left between them. The CDR3 is made up of 15 amino acids. The CDR3 reads CASSQAPQGITEAFF. In DNA, the CDR3 is TGCGCCAGCAGCCAAGCTCCACAGGGTATCACTGAAGCTTTCTTT.